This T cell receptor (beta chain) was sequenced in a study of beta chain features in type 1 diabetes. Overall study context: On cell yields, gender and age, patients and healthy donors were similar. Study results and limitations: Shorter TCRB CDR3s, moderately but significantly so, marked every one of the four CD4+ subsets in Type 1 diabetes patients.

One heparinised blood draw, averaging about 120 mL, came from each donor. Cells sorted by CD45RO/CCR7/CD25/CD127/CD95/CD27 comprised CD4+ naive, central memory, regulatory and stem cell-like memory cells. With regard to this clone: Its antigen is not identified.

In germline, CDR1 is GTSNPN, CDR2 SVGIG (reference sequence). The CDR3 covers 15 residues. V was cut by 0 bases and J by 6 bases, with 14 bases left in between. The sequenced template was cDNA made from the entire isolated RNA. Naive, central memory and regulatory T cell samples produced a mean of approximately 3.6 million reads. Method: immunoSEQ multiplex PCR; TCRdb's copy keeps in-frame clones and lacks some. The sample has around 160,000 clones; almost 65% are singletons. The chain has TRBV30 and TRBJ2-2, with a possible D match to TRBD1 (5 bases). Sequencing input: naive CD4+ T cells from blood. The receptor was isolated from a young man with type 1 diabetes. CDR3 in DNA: TGTGCCTGGAGTGTCGGCAGGGTCAATGCCGGGGAGCTGTTTTTT. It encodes CAWSVGRVNAGELFF. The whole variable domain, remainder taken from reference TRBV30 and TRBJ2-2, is SQTIHQWPATLVQPVGSPLSLECTVEGTSNPNLYWYRQAAGRGLQLLFYSVGIGQISSEVPQNLSASRPQDRQFILSSKKLLLSDSGFYLCAWSVGRVNAGELFFGEGSRLTVL.